This entry features one TCR beta chain sequence. The antigen is not known. Per the germline V gene, CDR1 is KGHSH and CDR2 is LQKENI. This CDR3 is built from 13 residues. Trimming took 5 bases from V and 5 from J; bases not matched to a gene: 3. This entry belongs to a study of cytomegalovirus exposure and HLA in healthy donors. Assay: immunoSEQ multiplex PCR; the TCRdb copy retains only in-frame clones and omits some. The table shows over 85,000 clones, with approximately 94% occurring only once. Broader study findings: Rare sequences made up most TCRs, while some public TCRs were found in many donors.

The chain recombines TRBV18 with TRBJ2-1, with TRBD2 identical over 7 bases. The material sequenced was PBMCs. This sequence originates from a woman under 30 in good health and CMV-seronegative. CDR3 region: CASSGGLNNEQFF. CDR3 bases: TGTGCCAGCTCAGGGGGACTAAACAATGAGCAGTTCTTC.